Listed here are 27 T cell receptor beta chains from one sample, sequenced in a study of blood T cell repertoires in COVID-19. Sequencing used immunoSEQ multiplex PCR; TCRdb keeps in-frame clones, though not all of them. The table records more than 80,000 clones, roughly 86% of them present only once. Material for sequencing was peripheral blood. Source of these receptors: a man aged 45-65 years with active COVID-19.

This chain links TRBV19 with TRBJ1-2; TRBD1 matches at 8 bases. The germline gives CDR1 LNHDA, CDR2 SQIVND (reference sequence). The CDR3 is 15 residues long. J was trimmed by 6 bases and V by 4 bases; bases with no gene match: 10. The CDR3 region is CASSTLGTGENGYTF. For the CDR3, the DNA is TGTGCCAGTAGTACCCTAGGGACAGGCGAAAATGGCTACACCTTC. The complete variable domain, with remaining parts taken from reference TRBV19 and TRBJ1-2, reads DGGITQSPKYLFRKEGQNVTLSCEQNLNHDAMYWYRQDPGQGLRLIYYSQIVNDFQKGDIAEGYSVSREKKESFPLTVTSAQKNPTAFYLCASSTLGTGENGYTFGSGTRLTVV.

The chain is built from TRBV9 and TRBJ2-2, with TRBD2 as a possible D gene (6 bases). V was clipped by 4 bases and J by 2 bases, with 18 bases between them. The CDR3 spans 17 residues. Germline loops: CDR1 SGDLS, CDR2 YYNGEE. The CDR3 sequence is CASSPNLGLTNTGELFF. CDR3 DNA: TGTGCCAGCAGCCCCAACCTGGGACTCACTAACACCGGGGAGCTGTTTTTT.

This chain connects TRBV2 to TRBJ2-1; D possibly corresponds to TRBD2 (5 bases). The V gene's germline CDR1 is SNHLY and CDR2 FYNNEI. V shed 3 bases and J shed 6 bases, with 15 bases lying between them. CDR3 length equals 15 residues. The CDR3 loop is CASSESGVKGNEQFF. CDR3 in DNA: TGTGCCAGCAGTGAGTCCGGGGTGAAGGGCAATGAGCAGTTCTTC. The whole variable domain, remainder taken from reference TRBV2 and TRBJ2-1, is EPEVTQTPSHQVTQMGQEVILRCVPISNHLYFYWYRQILGQKVEFLVSFYNNEISEKSEIFDDQFSVERPDGSNFTLKIRSTKLEDSAMYFCASSESGVKGNEQFFGPGTRLTVL.

The chain uses TRBV6-5 and TRBJ2-7; D unclear. Trimming took off 6 bases at V and 5 bases at J, with 14 bases between the two ends. Germline V CDR1 and CDR2: MNHEY, SVGAGI. This CDR3 has 13 residues. CDR3 amino acids: CASRRLTSHEQYF. Here the CDR3 DNA reads TGTGCCAGCAGGAGACTCACCTCTCACGAGCAGTACTTC.

V usage is TRBV7-2 and J usage is TRBJ2-5; 16 nucleotides agree with TRBD2. CDR3 length: 16 amino acids. The junction had 7 bases not matched to a gene; V was cut back by 5 bases and J by 7 bases. Germline-derived CDR1 and CDR2 are SGHTA and FQGNSA. The CDR3 here is CASSLGTSGGAGTQYF. CDR3 bases: TGTGCCAGCAGCCTTGGGACTAGCGGGGGGGCCGGGACCCAGTACTTC. The full variable domain, rest sourced from reference TRBV7-2 and TRBJ2-5, is GAGVSQSPSNKVTEKGKDVELRCDPISGHTALYWYRQSLGQGLEFLIYFQGNSAPDKSGLPSDRFSAERTGGSVSTLTIQRTQQEDSAVYLCASSLGTSGGAGTQYFGPGTRLLVL.

The chain uses TRBV14 and TRBJ1-3; D is ambiguous. The CDR3 consists of 15 residues. Germline V gene lookup returns CDR1 SGHDN and CDR2 FVKESK. Deletions cut 4 bases from V and 0 bases from J, with 10 bases between. DNA of the CDR3: TGTGCCAGCAGCCGTGAGGACTTCTCTGGAAACACCATATATTTT. This gives the protein CASSREDFSGNTIYF.

The V and J genes are TRBV6-5 and TRBJ1-5, with D unresolved. Between the trimmed V and J ends, which lost 6 bases and 8 bases, there was a span of 14 bases. This CDR3 comprises 13 residues. Germline V gene data show CDR1 as MNHEY and CDR2 as SVGAGI. CDR3 in amino acids: CASSHGSGEPQHF. Here the CDR3 DNA reads TGTGCCAGCAGCCACGGGTCGGGAGAGCCCCAGCATTTT.

CDR3 amino acids: CASSTRTENYGYTF. The CDR3, as DNA: TGTGCCAGCAGCACCCGGACAGAGAACTATGGCTACACCTTC. This chain joins TRBV21-1 and TRBJ1-2; TRBD1 is taken as the D call from the table, unchecked against the DNA. TRBV21-1 has pseudogene status. There are 14 residues in the CDR3.

The chain carries TRBV9 and TRBJ2-6, with 12 bases matching TRBD2. This CDR3 has 23 residues. V dropped 0 bases and J dropped 2; count of bases not matched to a gene: 18. Germline V lookup: CDR1 SGDLS, CDR2 YYNGEE. CDR3 amino acids: CASSVAAPISTSGRFTGANVLTF. DNA of the CDR3: TGTGCCAGCAGCGTAGCCGCCCCTATAAGCACTAGCGGGAGGTTCACTGGGGCCAACGTCCTGACTTTC.

CDR3 residues: CASRRLDPNTGELFF. Written as DNA, the CDR3 is TGTGCCAGCAGACGACTAGACCCGAACACCGGGGAGCTGTTTTTT. The genes are TRBV27 and TRBJ2-2; tentative D call: TRBD2 (6 bases). Trimming removed 6 bases from V and 0 bases from J, with 11 bases in between. The CDR3 extends over 15 amino acids. CDR1 is MNHEY, CDR2 SMNVEV, per germline (reference sequence).

The J gene is TRBJ2-3, the V gene TRBV27, with TRBD2 identical over 11 bases. CDR1 is MNHEY and CDR2 is SMNVEV in the germline V gene (reference sequence). This CDR3 has 15 amino acids. The J segment lost 1 base and the V segment lost 6 bases, leaving 3 bases of the junction unmatched. The chain's CDR3 is CASRLTSGGTDTQYF. DNA of the CDR3: TGTGCCAGCAGGCTGACTAGCGGGGGCACAGATACGCAGTATTTT.

The CDR3 DNA reads as TGTGCCAGCAGCCAAGATCTGGGGGGGAACTATGGCTACACCTTC. Its translation is CASSQDLGGNYGYTF. V and J are TRBV3-1 (or the pseudogene TRBV3-2) and TRBJ1-2; perhaps TRBD1 as D (5 bases). V lost 0 bases and J 2 bases, leaving 10 bases between the germline ends. The CDR3 is 15 amino acids. Germline V CDR1 and CDR2: LGHDT, YNNKEL (reference sequence).

This chain links TRBV30 with TRBJ1-5, with a weak D call TRBD1 (6 bases). V was trimmed by 2 bases and J by 3 bases, leaving 14 bases between them. The germline V gene has CDR1 GTSNPN and CDR2 SVGIG (reference sequence). This CDR3 has 15 amino acids. The CDR3 region is CAWSLDRLFNQPQHF. The CDR3 region has the DNA TGTGCCTGGAGTTTGGACAGACTATTCAATCAGCCCCAGCATTTT. Supplemented by reference TRBV30 and TRBJ1-5, the full variable domain reads SQTIHQWPATLVQPVGSPLSLECTVEGTSNPNLYWYRQAAGRGLQLLFYSVGIGQISSEVPQNLSASRPQDRQFILSSKKLLLSDSGFYLCAWSLDRLFNQPQHFGDGTRLSIL.

The rearrangement links TRBV7-2 to TRBJ2-3; TRBD2 might be the D (5 bases). Per the germline V gene, CDR1 is SGHTA and CDR2 is FQGNSA. CDR3 length: 13 amino acids. Trimming took off 2 bases at V and 10 bases at J, with 13 bases between the two ends. In DNA form, the CDR3 reads TGTGCCAGCAGCTTACGCACTATGGAGGCGCAGTATTTT. Its translation: CASSLRTMEAQYF.

Written as DNA, the CDR3 is TGTGCCAGCTCACGATATGGGACAGGGGGTGATAGGAGTTCCTACGAGCAGTACTTC. It yields the protein CASSRYGTGGDRSSYEQYF. The rearrangement uses TRBV18 and TRBJ2-7; TRBD1 aligns across 11 bases. The V and J ends lost 4 bases and 1 base, in that order; junction bases with no gene match: 15. CDR1 is KGHSH and CDR2 is LQKENI in the germline V gene. The CDR3 extends over 19 amino acids.

V gene TRBV6-5 combines with J gene TRBJ1-5; 7 bases are shared with TRBD1. The CDR3 extends over 13 amino acids. CDR1 is MNHEY and CDR2 is SVGAGI in the germline V gene. V lost 2 bases and J lost 5; bases outside the gene matches: 0. CDR3 amino acids: CASSYDRDQPQHF. The CDR3 region has the DNA TGTGCCAGCAGTTACGACAGGGATCAGCCCCAGCATTTT.

The chain recombines TRBV27 with TRBJ2-7, with 7 bases lining up with TRBD1. The CDR3 covers 14 residues. V lost 8 bases, J lost 3 bases, and 10 bases stayed unmatched. CDR1 is MNHEY, CDR2 SMNVEV, per germline (reference sequence). In DNA, the CDR3 is TGTGCCAGCTCGGAGGACAGGTTTAACTACGAGCAGTACTTC. This translates into CASSEDRFNYEQYF.

The chain links TRBV7-9 to TRBJ2-7; D is perhaps TRBD2 (5 bases). The germline V gene encodes CDR1 SEHNR and CDR2 FQNEAQ (reference sequence). There are 15 residues in the CDR3. The V gene lost 1 base and the J gene lost 2 bases, with 12 bases spanning the gap. Here the CDR3 DNA reads TGTGCCAGCAGCTTAGGCGGGTCAGGAACCTACGAGCAGTACTTC. It specifies CASSLGGSGTYEQYF.

This clone has only a few counts. The rearrangement links TRBV6-6 to TRBJ1-5; 10 nucleotides match TRBD1. CDR1 is MNHNY, CDR2 SVGAGI, per germline (reference sequence). V was clipped by 5 bases and J by 2 bases; unmatched bases: 3. The CDR3 has 15 amino acids. CDR3 DNA sequence: TGTGCCAGCAGTCCCGGACAGGGGGGCAATCAGCCCCAGCATTTT. Translation: CASSPGQGGNQPQHF.

This chain links TRBV6-4 with TRBJ2-4; D is perhaps TRBD2 (5 bases). V shed 8 bases and J shed 0 bases, with 26 bases lying between them. The CDR3 totals 19 residues. Germline-derived CDR1 and CDR2 are MRHNA and SNTAGT. CDR3 in amino acids: CASRHAGKIVALAKNIQYF. The DNA of the CDR3 is TGTGCCAGCCGCCACGCGGGCAAGATCGTAGCGTTAGCCAAAAACATTCAGTACTTC.

CDR3 DNA sequence: TGCGCCAGCAGCGCACAGGGGAACACTGAAGCTTTCTTT. Protein product: CASSAQGNTEAFF. This chain connects TRBV5-1 to TRBJ1-1; perhaps TRBD1 as D (6 bases). V gave up 4 bases and J gave up 1 base, with 8 bases separating them. This CDR3 has 13 amino acids. Germline CDR1 SGHRS, CDR2 YFSETQ.

The chain links TRBV6-2 or TRBV6-3 to TRBJ2-1; 12 bases map to TRBD2. Germline V lookup: CDR1 MNHEY, CDR2 SVGEGT. J lost 7 bases, V lost 5 bases, and 3 bases had no gene match. The CDR3 runs to 14 residues. CDR3 nucleotide sequence: TGTGCCAGCAGTCGACTAGCGGGAGTGAATGAGCAGTTCTTC. The encoded protein is CASSRLAGVNEQFF.

This clone has just a few counts. Germline is not matched at one junction end, which may reflect a read error. The chain has TRBV6-1 and TRBJ2-4; D is possibly TRBD1 (6 bases). This CDR3 has 19 amino acids. Germline CDR1 MNHNS, CDR2 SASEGT. The chain's CDR3 is CASSEAPGAGTAAQNYASF. CDR3 in DNA: TGTGCCAGCAGTGAAGCTCCAGGGGCAGGGACCGCCGCCCAAAACTACGCCTCCTTC.

The rearrangement uses TRBV18 and TRBJ1-2; D not certain. V was cut by 3 bases and J by 6 bases, with 11 bases left in between. The CDR3 consists of 13 residues. The germline V gene encodes CDR1 KGHSH and CDR2 LQKENI. The CDR3 region is CASSPQDKDGYTF. The CDR3 DNA is TGTGCCAGCTCACCCCAAGACAAGGATGGCTACACCTTC.

V gene TRBV5-1 combines with J gene TRBJ2-3; TRBD1 matches 9 bases. The CDR3 is 14 residues long. CDR1 and CDR2 from the germline V gene are SGHRS and YFSETQ. V lost 6 bases and J lost 5; bases outside the gene matches: 7. CDR3 in amino acids: CASIPGQGRDTQYF. Written as DNA, the CDR3 is TGCGCCAGCATCCCGGGACAGGGACGAGATACGCAGTATTTT.

The V call is TRBV7-2, the J call TRBJ2-6; TRBD1 agrees at 8 bases. Germline V gives CDR1 SGHTA, CDR2 FQGNSA. Trimming took 5 bases from V and 2 from J; bases not matched to a gene: 11. This CDR3 comprises 18 residues. The CDR3 DNA sequence: TGTGCCAGCAGCGCCTCAGGGGGCGCGGCAACTGGGGCCAACGTCCTGACTTTC. It codes for CASSASGGAATGANVLTF.

Concerning this clone itself: Sequence at one end of the junction differs from germline and may be a read error. The rearrangement uses TRBV7-7 and TRBJ1-2; a weak D match, TRBD1 (5 bases). Germline CDR1 is SSHAT and CDR2 is FNYEAQ (reference sequence). This CDR3 is built from 14 residues. CDR3 bases: TGTGCTAGCAGCCTTAGTCCCCCCAGGGAAGGCTACACCTTC. This encodes CASSLSPPREGYTF.